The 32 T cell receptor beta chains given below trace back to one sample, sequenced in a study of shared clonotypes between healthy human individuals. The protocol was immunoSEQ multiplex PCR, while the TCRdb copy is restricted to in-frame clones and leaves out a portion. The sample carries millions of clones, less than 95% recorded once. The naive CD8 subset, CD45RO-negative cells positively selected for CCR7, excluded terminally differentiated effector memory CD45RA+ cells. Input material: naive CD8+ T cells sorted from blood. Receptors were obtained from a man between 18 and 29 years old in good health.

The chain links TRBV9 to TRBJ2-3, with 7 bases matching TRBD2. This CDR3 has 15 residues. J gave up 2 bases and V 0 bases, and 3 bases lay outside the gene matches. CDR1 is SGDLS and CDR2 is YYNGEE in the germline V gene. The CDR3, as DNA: TGTGCCAGCAGCGTAGAGGCGGGAGACACAGATACGCAGTATTTT. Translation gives CASSVEAGDTDTQYF.

The CDR3 here is CASSHSDGGEAFF. Here the CDR3 DNA reads TGTGCCAGCAGCCACTCGGACGGAGGGGAAGCTTTCTTT. The V and J genes are TRBV14 and TRBJ1-1; no reliable D call. This CDR3 comprises 13 residues. Trimming stripped 3 bases from V and 8 bases from J, with 13 bases between. In germline, CDR1 is SGHDN, CDR2 FVKESK.

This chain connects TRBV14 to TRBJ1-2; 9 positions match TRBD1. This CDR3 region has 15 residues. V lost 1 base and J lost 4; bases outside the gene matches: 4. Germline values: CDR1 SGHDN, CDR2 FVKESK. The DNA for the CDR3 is TGTGCCAGCAGCCAAGCGGACAGGGGTGCCTATGGCTACACCTTC. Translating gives CASSQADRGAYGYTF.

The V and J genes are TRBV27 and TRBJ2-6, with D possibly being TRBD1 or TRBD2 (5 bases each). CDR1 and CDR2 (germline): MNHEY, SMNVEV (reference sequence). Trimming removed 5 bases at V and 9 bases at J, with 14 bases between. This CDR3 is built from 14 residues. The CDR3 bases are TGTGCCAGCAGTATAGCCGGGGCAGTCAACGTCCTGACTTTC. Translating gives CASSIAGAVNVLTF.

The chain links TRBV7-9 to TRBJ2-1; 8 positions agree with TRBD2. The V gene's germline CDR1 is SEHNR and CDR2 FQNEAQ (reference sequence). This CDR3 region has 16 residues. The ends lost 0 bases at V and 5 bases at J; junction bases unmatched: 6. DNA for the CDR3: TGTGCCAGCAGCTTAGCTCTAGCGGGCCAAGACAATGAGCAGTTCTTC. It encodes CASSLALAGQDNEQFF. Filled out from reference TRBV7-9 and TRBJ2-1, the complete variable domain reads DTGVSQNPRHKITKRGQNVTFRCDPISEHNRLYWYRQTLGQGPEFLTYFQNEAQLEKSRLLSDRFSAERPKGSFSTLEIQRTEQGDSAMYLCASSLALAGQDNEQFFGPGTRLTVL.

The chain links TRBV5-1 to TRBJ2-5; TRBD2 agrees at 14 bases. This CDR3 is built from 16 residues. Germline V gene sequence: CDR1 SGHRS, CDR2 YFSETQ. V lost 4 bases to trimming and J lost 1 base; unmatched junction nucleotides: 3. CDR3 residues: CASSPGLAGVQETQYF. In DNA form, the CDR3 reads TGCGCCAGCAGCCCGGGACTAGCGGGAGTCCAAGAGACCCAGTACTTC.

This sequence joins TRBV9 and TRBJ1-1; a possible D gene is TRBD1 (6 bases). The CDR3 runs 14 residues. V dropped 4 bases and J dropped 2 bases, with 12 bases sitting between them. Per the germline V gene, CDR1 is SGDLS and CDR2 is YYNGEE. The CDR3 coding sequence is TGTGCCAGCAGCCTAGGGGGAGACAACACTGAAGCTTTCTTT. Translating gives CASSLGGDNTEAFF. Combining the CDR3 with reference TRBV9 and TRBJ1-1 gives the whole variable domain DSGVTQTPKHLITATGQRVTLRCSPRSGDLSVYWYQQSLDQGLQFLIQYYNGEERAKGNILERFSAQQFPDLHSELNLSSLELGDSALYFCASSLGGDNTEAFFGQGTRLTVV.

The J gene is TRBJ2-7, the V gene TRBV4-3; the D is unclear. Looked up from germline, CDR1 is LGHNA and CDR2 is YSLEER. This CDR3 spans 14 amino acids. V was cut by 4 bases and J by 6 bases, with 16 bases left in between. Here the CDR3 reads CASSPDRPLGEQYF. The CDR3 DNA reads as TGCGCCAGCAGCCCGGACCGACCCCTAGGCGAGCAGTACTTC.

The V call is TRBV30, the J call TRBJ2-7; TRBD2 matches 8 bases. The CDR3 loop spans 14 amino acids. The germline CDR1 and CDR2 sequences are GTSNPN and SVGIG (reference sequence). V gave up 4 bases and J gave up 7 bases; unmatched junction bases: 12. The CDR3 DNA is TGTGCCTGGAACGACAGGACTAGCTGGGAGGAGCAGTACTTC. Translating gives CAWNDRTSWEEQYF.

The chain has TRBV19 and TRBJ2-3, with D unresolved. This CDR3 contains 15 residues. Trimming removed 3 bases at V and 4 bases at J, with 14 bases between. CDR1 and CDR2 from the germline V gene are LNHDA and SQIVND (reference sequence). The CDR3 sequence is CASSMLAFQADTQYF. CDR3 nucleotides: TGTGCCAGTAGTATGTTGGCTTTCCAGGCAGATACGCAGTATTTT.

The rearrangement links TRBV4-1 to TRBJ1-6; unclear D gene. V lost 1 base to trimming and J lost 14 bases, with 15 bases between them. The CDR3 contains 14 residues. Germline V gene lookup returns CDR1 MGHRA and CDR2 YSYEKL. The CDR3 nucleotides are TGCGCCAGCAGCCAAGTCGGGCCTCTCATCACCCTCCACTTT. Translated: CASSQVGPLITLHF.

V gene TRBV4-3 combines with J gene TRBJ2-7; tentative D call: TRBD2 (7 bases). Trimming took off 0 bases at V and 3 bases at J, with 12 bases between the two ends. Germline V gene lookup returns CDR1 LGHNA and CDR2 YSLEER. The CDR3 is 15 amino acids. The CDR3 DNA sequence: TGCGCCAGCAGCCAAGAGGGGGCTAGCGGCTACGAGCAGTACTTC. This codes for CASSQEGASGYEQYF.

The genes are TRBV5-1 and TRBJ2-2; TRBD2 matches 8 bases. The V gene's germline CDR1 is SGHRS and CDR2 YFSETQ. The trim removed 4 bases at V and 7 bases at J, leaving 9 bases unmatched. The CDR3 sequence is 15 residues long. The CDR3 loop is CASSNWTSRVGELFF. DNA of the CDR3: TGCGCCAGCAGCAACTGGACTAGCAGAGTCGGGGAGCTGTTTTTT. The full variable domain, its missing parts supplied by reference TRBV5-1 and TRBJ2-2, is KAGVTQTPRYLIKTRGQQVTLSCSPISGHRSVSWYQQTPGQGLQFLFEYFSETQRNKGNFPGRFSGRQFSNSRSEMNVSTLELGDSALYLCASSNWTSRVGELFFGEGSRLTVL.

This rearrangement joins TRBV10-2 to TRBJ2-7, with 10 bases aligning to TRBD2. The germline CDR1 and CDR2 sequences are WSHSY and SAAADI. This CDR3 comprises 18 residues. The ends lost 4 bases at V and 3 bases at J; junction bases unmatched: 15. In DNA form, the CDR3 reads TGCGCCAGCAGTGCCGGCCCCCTATTAGCGGGAGGATTCTACGAGCAGTACTTC. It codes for CASSAGPLLAGGFYEQYF.

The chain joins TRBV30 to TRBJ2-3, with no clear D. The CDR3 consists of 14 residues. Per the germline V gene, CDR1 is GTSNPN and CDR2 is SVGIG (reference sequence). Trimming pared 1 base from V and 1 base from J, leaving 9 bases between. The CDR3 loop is CAWSGNSRTDTQYF. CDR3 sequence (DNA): TGTGCCTGGAGTGGGAACTCCCGCACAGATACGCAGTATTTT. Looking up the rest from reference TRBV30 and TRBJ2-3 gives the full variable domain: SQTIHQWPATLVQPVGSPLSLECTVEGTSNPNLYWYRQAAGRGLQLLFYSVGIGQISSEVPQNLSASRPQDRQFILSSKKLLLSDSGFYLCAWSGNSRTDTQYFGPGTRLTVL.

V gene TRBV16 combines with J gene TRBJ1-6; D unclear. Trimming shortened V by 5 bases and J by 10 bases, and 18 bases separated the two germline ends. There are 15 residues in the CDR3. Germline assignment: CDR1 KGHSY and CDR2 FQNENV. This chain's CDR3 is CASSDTSNQRSPLHF. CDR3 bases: TGTGCCAGCAGCGATACGAGCAATCAGCGGTCACCCCTCCACTTT. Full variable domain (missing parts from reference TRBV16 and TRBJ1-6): GEEVAQTPKHLVRGEGQKAKLYCAPIKGHSYVFWYQQVLKNEFKFLISFQNENVFDETGMPKERFSAKCLPNSPCSLEIQATKLEDSAVYFCASSDTSNQRSPLHFGNGTRLTVT.

CDR3 residues: CASSKLAGHEQFF. The CDR3 DNA reads as TGTGCCAGCAGTAAACTAGCGGGCCATGAGCAGTTCTTC. The genes are TRBV6-1 and TRBJ2-1; 9 bases are shared with TRBD2. Germline-derived CDR1 and CDR2 are MNHNS and SASEGT. Trimming at V came to 5 bases and at J to 8 bases, leaving 4 bases not matched to a gene. The CDR3 consists of 13 residues.

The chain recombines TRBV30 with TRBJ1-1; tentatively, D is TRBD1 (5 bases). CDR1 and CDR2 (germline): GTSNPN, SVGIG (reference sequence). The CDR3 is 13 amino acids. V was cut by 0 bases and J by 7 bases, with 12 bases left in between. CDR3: CAWSVGEGVEAFF. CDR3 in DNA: TGTGCCTGGAGTGTCGGTGAAGGGGTTGAAGCTTTCTTT.

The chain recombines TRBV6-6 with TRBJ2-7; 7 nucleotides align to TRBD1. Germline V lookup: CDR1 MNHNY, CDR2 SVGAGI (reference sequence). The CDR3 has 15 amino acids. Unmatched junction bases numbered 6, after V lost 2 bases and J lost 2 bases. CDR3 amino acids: CASSYRSGTAYEQYF. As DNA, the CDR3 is TGTGCCAGCAGTTACCGATCCGGGACAGCCTACGAGCAGTACTTC.

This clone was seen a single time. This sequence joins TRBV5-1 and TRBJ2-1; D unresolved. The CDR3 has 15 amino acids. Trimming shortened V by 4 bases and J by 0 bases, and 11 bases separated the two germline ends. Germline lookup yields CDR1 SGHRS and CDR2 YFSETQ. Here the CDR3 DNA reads TGCGCCAGCAGCGGGCGGAGAAGCTCCTACAATGAGCAGTTCTTC. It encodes CASSGRRSSYNEQFF.

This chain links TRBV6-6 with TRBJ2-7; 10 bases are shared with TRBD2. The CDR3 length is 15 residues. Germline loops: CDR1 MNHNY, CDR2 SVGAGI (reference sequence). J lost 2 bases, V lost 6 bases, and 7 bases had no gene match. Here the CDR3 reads CASRTPAGGTYEQYF. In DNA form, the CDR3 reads TGTGCCAGCAGGACACCAGCGGGGGGGACCTACGAGCAGTACTTC.

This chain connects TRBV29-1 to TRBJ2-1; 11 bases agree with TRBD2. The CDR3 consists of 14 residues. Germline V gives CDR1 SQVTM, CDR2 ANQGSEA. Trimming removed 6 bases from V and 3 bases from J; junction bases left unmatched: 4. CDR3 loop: CSVSGTSGYNEQFF. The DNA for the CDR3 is TGCAGCGTCTCCGGGACTAGCGGCTACAATGAGCAGTTCTTC.

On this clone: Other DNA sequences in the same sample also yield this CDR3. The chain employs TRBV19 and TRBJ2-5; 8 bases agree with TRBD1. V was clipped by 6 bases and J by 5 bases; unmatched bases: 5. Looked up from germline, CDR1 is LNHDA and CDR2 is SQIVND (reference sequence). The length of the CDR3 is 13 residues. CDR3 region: CASSGDRGETQYF. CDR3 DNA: TGTGCCAGTAGCGGCGACAGGGGCGAGACCCAGTACTTC.

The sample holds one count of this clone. The CDR3 nucleotides are TGTGCCAGCAACCTATGGGGACGTAACACCGGGGAGCTGTTTTTT. This gives the protein CASNLWGRNTGELFF. V gene TRBV28 combines with J gene TRBJ2-2; perhaps D is TRBD1 or TRBD2 (5 bases each). Trimming shortened V by 7 bases and J by 2 bases, and 14 bases separated the two germline ends. CDR3 length equals 15 residues. Germline V lookup: CDR1 MDHEN, CDR2 SYDVKM.

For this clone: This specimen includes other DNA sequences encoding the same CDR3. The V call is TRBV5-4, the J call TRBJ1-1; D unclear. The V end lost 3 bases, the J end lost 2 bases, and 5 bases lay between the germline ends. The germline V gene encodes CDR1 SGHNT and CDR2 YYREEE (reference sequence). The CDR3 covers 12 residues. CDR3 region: CASSSENTEAFF. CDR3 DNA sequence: TGTGCCAGCAGCTCCGAAAACACTGAAGCTTTCTTT.

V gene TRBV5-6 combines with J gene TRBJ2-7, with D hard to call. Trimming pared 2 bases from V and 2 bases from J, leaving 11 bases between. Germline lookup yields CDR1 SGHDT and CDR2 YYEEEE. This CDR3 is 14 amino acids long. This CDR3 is CASSLITETYEQYF. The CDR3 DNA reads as TGTGCCAGCAGCTTAATCACAGAAACCTACGAGCAGTACTTC.

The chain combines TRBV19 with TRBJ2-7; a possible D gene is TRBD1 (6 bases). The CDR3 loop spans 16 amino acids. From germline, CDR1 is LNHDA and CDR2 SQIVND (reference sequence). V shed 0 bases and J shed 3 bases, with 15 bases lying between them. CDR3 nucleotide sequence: TGTGCCAGTAGTATAGATGGTGGGCAGGGGATCTACGAGCAGTACTTC. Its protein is CASSIDGGQGIYEQYF.

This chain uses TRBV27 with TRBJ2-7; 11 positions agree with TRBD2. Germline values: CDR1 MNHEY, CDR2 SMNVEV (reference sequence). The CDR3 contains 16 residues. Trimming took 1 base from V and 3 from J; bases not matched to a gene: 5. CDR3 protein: CASSLFASGGIYEQYF. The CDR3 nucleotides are TGTGCCAGCAGTTTATTTGCTAGCGGGGGGATCTACGAGCAGTACTTC.

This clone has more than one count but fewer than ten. In nucleotides, the CDR3 is TGCAGCGTTGTATTACAGGGAAGCACAGATACGCAGTATTTT. It translates to CSVVLQGSTDTQYF. The genes are TRBV29-1 and TRBJ2-3; maybe TRBD1 (6 bases). Trimming took 4 bases from V and 0 from J, leaving 11 bases between them. This CDR3 region has 14 residues. The germline CDR1 and CDR2 sequences are SQVTM and ANQGSEA.

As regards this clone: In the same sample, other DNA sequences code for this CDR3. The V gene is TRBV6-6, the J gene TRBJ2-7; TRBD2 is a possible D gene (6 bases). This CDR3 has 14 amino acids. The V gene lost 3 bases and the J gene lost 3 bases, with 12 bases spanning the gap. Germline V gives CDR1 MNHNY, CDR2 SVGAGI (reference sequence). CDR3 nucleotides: TGTGCCAGCAGTTATAGCGGCCAGATCTACGAGCAGTACTTC. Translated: CASSYSGQIYEQYF.

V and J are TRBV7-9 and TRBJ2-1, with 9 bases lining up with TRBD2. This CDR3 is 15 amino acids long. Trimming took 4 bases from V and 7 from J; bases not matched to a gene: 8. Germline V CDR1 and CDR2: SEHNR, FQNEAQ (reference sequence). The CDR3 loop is CASSWEGLAGNEQFF. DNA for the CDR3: TGTGCCAGCAGCTGGGAGGGACTAGCCGGAAATGAGCAGTTCTTC.

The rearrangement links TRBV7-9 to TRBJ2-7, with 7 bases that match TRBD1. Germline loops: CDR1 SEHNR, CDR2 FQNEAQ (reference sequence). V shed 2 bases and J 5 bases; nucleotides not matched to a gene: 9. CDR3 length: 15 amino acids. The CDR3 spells CASSLYVGGQDEQYF. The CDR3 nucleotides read TGTGCCAGCAGCTTATACGTGGGTGGACAGGACGAGCAGTACTTC.